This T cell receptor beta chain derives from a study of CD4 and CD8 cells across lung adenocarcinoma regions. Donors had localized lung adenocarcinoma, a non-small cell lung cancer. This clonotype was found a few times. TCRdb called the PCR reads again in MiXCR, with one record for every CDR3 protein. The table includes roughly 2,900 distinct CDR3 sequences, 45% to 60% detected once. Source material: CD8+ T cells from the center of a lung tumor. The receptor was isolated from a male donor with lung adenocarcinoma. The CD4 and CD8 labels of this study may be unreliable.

This CDR3 reads CASSGATRFYNEQYF. The CDR3 DNA follows: TGCGCCAGCTCCGGGGCTACCCGGTTCTACAATGAGCAGTACTTC. The rearrangement links TRBV10-1 to TRBJ2-1; D is possibly TRBD1 or TRBD2 (5 bases each). The closer fit of TRBJ2-7 to the DNA end suggests the J call may be wrong. The CDR3 loop spans 15 amino acids. Germline-derived CDR1 and CDR2 are WNHNN and SYGVQD (reference sequence).